This T cell receptor beta chain originates from a study of blood T cell repertoires in COVID-19 (dated by TCRdb to the early 2020s). In the study overall: The collaborator samples originated in the United States, Italy and Spain and spanned the acute and convalescent phases of COVID-19. The material from the prospective study consisted of cDNA or gDNA derived from T cells, B-cell-depleted T cells, or PBMCs. Deeply sampled blood TCRbeta repertoires from subjects exposed to, actively infected with, or recovered from COVID-19 were included in the dataset. The repertoires were released in a freely available public database meant as a resource for research on the immune response to SARS-CoV-2. The samples were drawn from the first 160 participants of the ongoing ImmuneRACE study and from over 950 subjects provided by 6 global collaborators. A de-identified subject ID, COVID-19 status, age in years and sex were almost always included in the sample metadata. Where HLA class I and class II types were available, the types were taken from metadata supplied by the sample provider, not from assay-based typing.

In the case of this clone: Its target antigen remains unknown. No base-level quality is on record; no much larger clone is a single base apart.

Each collaborating institution followed its own protocols to collect whole blood in K2EDTA tubes. Collaborator samples were shipped for TCRbeta analysis as frozen whole blood, isolated PBMCs, or DNA extracted from either sample type. What the research found in general, with its limitations: How much clinical and demographic metadata was included differed by source and by participant, and the metadata was provided uncurated.

V is cut back by 4 bases and J by 5 bases, with 13 bases in the junction unmatched. The CDR3 starts with the cysteine, ends with the phenylalanine, and has 17 residues. The CDR3 DNA has 51 bases and is translated from base 1. Looking up the germline V gene (reference sequence) yields CDR1 MNHEY and CDR2 SMNVEV. TCRbeta CDR3 regions were amplified from genomic DNA using the immunoSEQ Assay, a bias-controlled multiplex PCR. In the source study's methods: The number of nucleated cells in each sample was estimated from the amplification of reference gene primers within the assay. To quantify the absolute abundance of each unique TCRbeta CDR3 rearrangement, sequence reads were collapsed and filtered. For each sample, productive Simpson clonality was calculated as the square root of Simpson's diversity index over productive rearrangements. This immuneACCESS table, as held by TCRdb, lists in-frame sequences with V and J called but not all clones. Of the missing ones, under half trace to an unresolved V gene in checked studies; the others have no known cause. V and J calls and clone size are those listed in that table; D and trimming were worked out from the DNA. For this sample the table gives around 53,000 clones, of which over 90% were detected only once. Of the sample, about 3.1% falls within the top ten clones.

Sequenced sample: peripheral blood. This receptor was obtained from a human donor in a cohort sampled during active COVID-19. This receptor chain uses TRBV27 and TRBJ1-1; 10 of the junction bases match TRBD1. CDR3 loop: CASSSPPGQGMGTEAFF. DNA sequence: TGTGCCAGCAGTTCGCCTCCGGGACAGGGGATGGGTACTGAAGCTTTCTTT.